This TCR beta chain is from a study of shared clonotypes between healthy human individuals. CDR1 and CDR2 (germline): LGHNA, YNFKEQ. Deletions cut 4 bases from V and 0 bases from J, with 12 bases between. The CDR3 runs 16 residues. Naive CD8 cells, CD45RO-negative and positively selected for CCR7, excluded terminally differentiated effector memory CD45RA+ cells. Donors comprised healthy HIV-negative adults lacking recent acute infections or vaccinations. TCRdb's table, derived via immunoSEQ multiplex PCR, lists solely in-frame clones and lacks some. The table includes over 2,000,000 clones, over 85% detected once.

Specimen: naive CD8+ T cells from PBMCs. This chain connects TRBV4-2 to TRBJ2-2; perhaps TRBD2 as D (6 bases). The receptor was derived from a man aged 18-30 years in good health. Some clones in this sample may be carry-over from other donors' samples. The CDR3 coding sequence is TGTGCCAGCAGCCCTTCAGCGGGTTCGAACACCGGGGAGCTGTTTTTT. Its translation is CASSPSAGSNTGELFF.